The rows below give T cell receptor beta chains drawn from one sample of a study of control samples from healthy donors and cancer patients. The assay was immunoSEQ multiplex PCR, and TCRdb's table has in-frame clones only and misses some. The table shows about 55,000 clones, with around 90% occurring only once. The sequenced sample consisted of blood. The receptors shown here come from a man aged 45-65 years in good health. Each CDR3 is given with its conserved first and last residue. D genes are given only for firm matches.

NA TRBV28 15 CASSLSVGTNYGYTF
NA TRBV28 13 CASSPRPGDGYTF
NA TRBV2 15 CASNRPGQLNYGYTF
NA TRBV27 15 CASSRPGTQTYEQYF
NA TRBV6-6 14 CASSSPDIAYEQYF
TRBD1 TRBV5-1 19 CASSLVPGGGSNSNQPQHF
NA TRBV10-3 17 CAISREAPISYNSPLHF
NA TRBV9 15 CASSVNRGWAGELFF
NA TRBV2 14 CASSGAWGTDTQYF
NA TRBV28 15 CASSFIGTLYQPQHF
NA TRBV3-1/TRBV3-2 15 CASSQDSTNTGELFF
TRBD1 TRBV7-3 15 CASSSGTGVTGELFF
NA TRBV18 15 CASSPLEGSTYEQYF
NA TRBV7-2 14 CASRGGGAGNTIYF
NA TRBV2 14 CASLSQSISYEQYF
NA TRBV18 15 CASSPRTGAGDTQYF
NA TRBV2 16 CASSGRGGTNTGELFF
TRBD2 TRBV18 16 CASSPPAGGRDHEQFF
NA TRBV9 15 CASSVELAAYNEQFF
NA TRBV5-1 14 CASSRSGSTDTQYF
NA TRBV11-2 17 CASSPGQKLLGTDTQYF
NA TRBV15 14 CATRRGGGVTEAFF
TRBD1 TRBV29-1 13 CSVEGQGAGGYTF
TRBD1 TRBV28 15 CASTVTGGLNTEAFF
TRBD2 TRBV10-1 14 CASSDLAGPDTQYF
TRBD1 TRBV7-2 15 CASSLVGQGSYGYTF
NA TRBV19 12 CASRDDTYGYTF
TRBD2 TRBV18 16 CASSVLAGASYNEQFF